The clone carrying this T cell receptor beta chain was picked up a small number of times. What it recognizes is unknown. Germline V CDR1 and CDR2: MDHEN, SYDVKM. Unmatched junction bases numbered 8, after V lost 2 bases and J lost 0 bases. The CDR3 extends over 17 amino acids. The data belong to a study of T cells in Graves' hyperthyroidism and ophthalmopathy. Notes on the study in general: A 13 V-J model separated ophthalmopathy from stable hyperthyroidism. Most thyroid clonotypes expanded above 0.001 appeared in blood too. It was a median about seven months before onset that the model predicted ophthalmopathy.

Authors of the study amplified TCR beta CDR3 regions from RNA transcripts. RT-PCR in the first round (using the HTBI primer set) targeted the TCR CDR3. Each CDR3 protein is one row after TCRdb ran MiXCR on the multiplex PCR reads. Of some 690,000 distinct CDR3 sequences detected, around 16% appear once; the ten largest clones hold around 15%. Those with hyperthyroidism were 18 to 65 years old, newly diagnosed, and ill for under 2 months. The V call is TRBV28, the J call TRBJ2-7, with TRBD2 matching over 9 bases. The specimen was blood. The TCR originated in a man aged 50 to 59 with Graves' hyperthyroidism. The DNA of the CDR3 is TGTGCCAGCAGTTTAATGGCTAGCGGGGTTGCCTCCTACGAGCAGTACTTC. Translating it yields CASSLMASGVASYEQYF.